This TCR beta chain was found in a study of T cells after yellow fever vaccination. This clonotype showed up many times. The germline V and J ends were trimmed by 2 bases and 7 bases, with 15 bases remaining between them. Germline assignment: CDR1 LGHNA and CDR2 YSLEER. The length of the CDR3 is 15 residues. Using its own MiXCR run on the 5' RACE reads, TCRdb lists one record per CDR3 protein. This sample yields about 150,000 distinct CDR3 sequences, of which approximately 6.2% are seen a single time; about 2.7% belongs to the top ten. Material: CD4+ T cells sorted from PBMCs, obtained on the day of the first yellow fever vaccination. The sequence came from a man aged 18-30 years who received the YFV17D yellow fever vaccine. V usage is TRBV4-3 and J usage is TRBJ2-1; D is perhaps TRBD1 (7 bases). CDR3 loop: CASSQQGGLGNEQFF. The CDR3 nucleotides are TGCGCCAGCAGCCAACAGGGGGGCCTGGGGAATGAGCAGTTCTTC.